This passage covers 28 T cell receptor beta chains from one sample sequenced in a study of blood T cell repertoires in COVID-19. The protocol was immunoSEQ multiplex PCR, while the TCRdb copy is restricted to in-frame clones and leaves out a portion. The sample yields tens of thousands of clones, about 80% seen once. Sequencing input: peripheral blood. The receptors shown here come from a woman in her 70s with acute or convalescent COVID-19.

To note about this clone: Other DNA sequences from this sample encode an identical CDR3 as well. This sequence joins TRBV5-4 and TRBJ2-7; TRBD1 matches 7 bases. This CDR3 spans 15 amino acids. Trimming took 0 bases from V and 1 from J; bases not matched to a gene: 4. CDR1 and CDR2 from the germline V gene are SGHNT and YYREEE (reference sequence). This CDR3 is CASSLGGQRSYEQYF. The CDR3 coding sequence is TGTGCCAGCAGCTTGGGGGGACAGAGGTCCTACGAGCAGTACTTC.

This chain links TRBV28 with TRBJ1-5; D remains unclear. The CDR3 covers 14 residues. Germline CDR1 is MDHEN and CDR2 is SYDVKM. The V and J ends lost 1 base and 6 bases respectively, with 10 bases between them. CDR3 in amino acids: CASSLLGSAQPQHF. In DNA form, the CDR3 reads TGTGCCAGCAGTTTATTAGGCAGCGCTCAGCCCCAGCATTTT.

V and J are TRBV7-2 and TRBJ2-5; TRBD1 matches at 7 bases. Germline V CDR1 and CDR2: SGHTA, FQGNSA. CDR3 size: 14 residues. V was pared by 5 bases and J by 5 bases, with 8 bases of the junction left unmatched. CDR3 sequence reads: CASSVDRVVETQYF. The DNA of the CDR3 is TGTGCCAGCAGCGTAGACAGGGTCGTTGAGACCCAGTACTTC.

This chain links TRBV28 with TRBJ1-5; TRBD1 matches at 8 bases. V was pared by 6 bases and J by 0 bases, with 7 bases of the junction left unmatched. Germline V lookup: CDR1 MDHEN, CDR2 SYDVKM. The CDR3 has 16 amino acids. The CDR3 loop is CASSAGTGYSNQPQHF. Here the CDR3 DNA reads TGTGCCAGCAGCGCCGGGACAGGATATAGCAATCAGCCCCAGCATTTT.

This clone is a singleton in its sample. The chain is built from TRBV5-1 and TRBJ1-2, with TRBD1 identical over 12 bases. The germline V gene has CDR1 SGHRS and CDR2 YFSETQ. The V and J ends lost 4 bases and 8 bases, in that order; junction bases with no gene match: 9. This CDR3 contains 15 residues. Written as DNA, the CDR3 is TGCGCCAGCAGCCCGCCGGGACAGGGGGCTTACGGCTACACCTTC. It specifies CASSPPGQGAYGYTF.

CDR3 bases: TGTGCCAGCAGCCAGGCTCAGGGATGGCTGGGTGAAAAACTGTTTTTT. It specifies CASSQAQGWLGEKLFF. The V gene is TRBV4-2, the J gene TRBJ1-4; tentatively, D is TRBD1 (5 bases). Germline CDR1 is LGHNA and CDR2 is YNFKEQ. This CDR3 spans 16 amino acids. Deletions cut 3 bases from V and 7 bases from J, with 18 bases between.

J is TRBJ2-3 and V is TRBV27; no firm D call. CDR3 length: 15 residues. Germline CDR1 is MNHEY and CDR2 is SMNVEV (reference sequence). V was cut by 4 bases and J by 0 bases, with 11 bases left in between. The CDR3 sequence: CASSSQRVSTDTQYF. The CDR3 DNA follows: TGTGCCAGCAGTTCCCAGCGCGTTAGCACAGATACGCAGTATTTT.

This clone was observed a single time. The J gene is TRBJ2-5, the V gene TRBV9; 8 bases fit TRBD1. In germline, CDR1 is SGDLS, CDR2 YYNGEE. This CDR3 is built from 14 residues. The V and J ends lost 2 bases and 5 bases, in that order; junction bases with no gene match: 5. The CDR3 here is CASSVTGGRETQYF. The CDR3 coding sequence is TGTGCCAGCAGCGTTACAGGGGGACGGGAGACCCAGTACTTC.

The chain combines TRBV12-3 or TRBV12-4 with TRBJ1-5; 7 bases align to TRBD1. V dropped 8 bases and J dropped 4; count of bases not matched to a gene: 2. CDR3 length: 12 amino acids. CDR3 nucleotides: TGTGCCAGCTCAGGGGGTAATCAGCCCCAGCATTTT. Translated: CASSGGNQPQHF.

The chain couples TRBV7-9 to TRBJ1-2; D is possibly TRBD1 (5 bases). Germline V lookup: CDR1 SEHNR, CDR2 FQNEAQ (reference sequence). V was clipped by 4 bases and J by 2 bases, with 8 bases between them. The CDR3 is 13 amino acids. The chain's CDR3 is CASSWTRNYGYTF. The DNA of the CDR3 is TGTGCCAGCAGCTGGACACGGAACTATGGCTACACCTTC.

This CDR3 is CSAAGTPIIYTTDTQYF. In DNA, the CDR3 is TGCAGCGCTGCCGGGACACCGATAATTTATACCACAGATACGCAGTATTTT. This chain connects TRBV29-1 to TRBJ2-3, with D possibly being TRBD1 (6 bases). Germline CDR1 is SQVTM and CDR2 is ANQGSEA. V shed 7 bases and J shed 2 bases, with 25 bases lying between them. The CDR3 extends over 17 amino acids.

The chain uses TRBV12-3 or TRBV12-4 and TRBJ2-7, with D hard to call. Trimming cost V 6 bases and J 7 bases, with 16 bases left between them. The CDR3 totals 13 residues. CDR3 residues: CASSRRIPTEQYF. CDR3 bases: TGTGCCAGCAGCCGCAGGATCCCTACGGAGCAGTACTTC.

J is TRBJ2-5 and V is TRBV28; TRBD2 matches at 11 bases. V was clipped by 6 bases and J by 4 bases; unmatched bases: 19. Germline-derived CDR1 and CDR2 are MDHEN and SYDVKM. The CDR3 length is 19 residues. In DNA form, the CDR3 reads TGTGCCAGCAGGACCGCGGAAATAGCGGGGGGGCATCGAGCAGAGACCCAGTACTTC. Translation: CASRTAEIAGGHRAETQYF.

CDR3 in amino acids: CASSKTGYRTDTQYF. As DNA, the CDR3 is TGTGCCAGTAGCAAAACAGGGTATCGCACAGATACGCAGTATTTT. This rearrangement joins TRBV19 to TRBJ2-3; possible D gene TRBD1, 6 bases. The CDR3 length is 15 residues. CDR1 and CDR2 from the germline V gene are LNHDA and SQIVND (reference sequence). Trimming left V 6 bases short and J 1 base short, with 14 bases between.

About this clone itself: Its ends do not fully match the called genes, so a read error is possible. The chain carries TRBV2 and TRBJ1-6, with D perhaps TRBD1 (5 bases). Germline CDR1 and CDR2: SNHLY and FYNNEI. The CDR3 extends over 14 amino acids. The CDR3: CASREGHRNSPLHF. CDR3 sequence (DNA): TGTGCCAGCAGAGAAGGACACCGTAATTCACCCCTCCACTTT.

The rearrangement links TRBV19 to TRBJ2-2; D unclear. The CDR3 sequence is 13 residues long. With 7 bases removed from V and 2 bases from J, the gap between germline ends came to 8 bases. Looked up from germline, CDR1 is LNHDA and CDR2 is SQIVND (reference sequence). The CDR3 spells CASTTTNTGELFF. The CDR3 bases are TGTGCCAGTACCACGACAAACACCGGGGAGCTGTTTTTT.

The chain has TRBV21-1 and TRBJ1-1; the table's TRBD1 call for D was not verified on the DNA. TRBV21-1 is a pseudogene segment. The CDR3 consists of 13 residues. DNA for the CDR3: TGTGCCAGCAGCACCCGGACAGGATACGAAGCTTTCTTT. Protein product: CASSTRTGYEAFF.

The gene calls are TRBV6-5 and TRBJ2-1; maybe TRBD2 (6 bases). The CDR3 is made up of 13 amino acids. Germline V gives CDR1 MNHEY, CDR2 SVGAGI. V lost 6 bases and J lost 4, with 10 bases in between. The CDR3 coding sequence is TGTGCCAGCAGCCAAGGACTATACAATGAGCAGTTCTTC. It encodes CASSQGLYNEQFF.

The genes are TRBV6-1 and TRBJ1-2; D gene uncertain. The ends were cut back, 3 bases at V and 8 bases at J, with 16 bases in the middle. The CDR3 totals 14 residues. The V gene's germline CDR1 is MNHNS and CDR2 SASEGT. DNA for the CDR3: TGTGCCAGCAGTGACGGAGCGGCGTTAATCGGCTACACCTTC. Translated, it gives CASSDGAALIGYTF.

In this sample, this clone turned up a few times. The V call is TRBV6-5, the J call TRBJ1-5; D is undetermined. The CDR3 sequence is 13 residues long. Trimming pared 6 bases from V and 7 bases from J, leaving 13 bases between. The germline gives CDR1 MNHEY, CDR2 SVGAGI. Here the CDR3 DNA reads TGTGCCAGCAGACCGGGGTTGGGACAGCCCCAGCATTTT. Protein product: CASRPGLGQPQHF.

The chain recombines TRBV10-3 with TRBJ1-5; 8 nucleotides align to TRBD1. The CDR3 runs to 14 residues. Germline CDR1 reads ENHRY; CDR2 reads SYGVKD. The ends lost 10 bases at V and 2 bases at J; junction bases unmatched: 7. CDR3 in DNA: TGTGCCACGCAGGGGGCGCGTGGCAATCAGCCCCAGCATTTT. Its translation: CATQGARGNQPQHF.

V is TRBV11-3 and J is TRBJ2-1, with no clear D. V shed 4 bases and J shed 10 bases, with 8 bases lying between them. The length of the CDR3 is 11 residues. Germline CDR1 reads SGHNT; CDR2 reads YENEEA. The CDR3: CASSSGVEQFF. The CDR3 nucleotides read TGTGCCAGCAGCTCGGGTGTGGAGCAGTTCTTC.

The chain recombines TRBV5-1 with TRBJ1-6; maybe TRBD1 (5 bases). Germline CDR1 SGHRS, CDR2 YFSETQ. The CDR3 covers 14 residues. The V and J ends lost 0 bases and 9 bases respectively, with 10 bases between them. The CDR3 is CASSLDSGFSPLHF. In nucleotides, the CDR3 is TGCGCCAGCAGCTTGGACTCAGGGTTTTCACCCCTCCACTTT.

The rearrangement uses TRBV7-6 and TRBJ2-7, with 13 bases lining up with TRBD2. V dropped 5 bases and J dropped 3; count of bases not matched to a gene: 4. From germline, CDR1 is SGHVS and CDR2 FNYEAQ. This CDR3 has 15 amino acids. The CDR3 loop is CASSAGTSGVYEQYF. In DNA form, the CDR3 reads TGTGCCAGCAGCGCCGGGACTAGCGGGGTCTACGAGCAGTACTTC.

V usage is TRBV9 and J usage is TRBJ2-7; 8 positions match TRBD1. Germline CDR1 reads SGDLS; CDR2 reads YYNGEE. Trimming cost V 4 bases and J 0 bases; bases outside gene matches: 9. The CDR3 has 16 amino acids. The CDR3 DNA reads as TGTGCCAGCAGCTCGACAGGGGCCACCACCTCCTACGAGCAGTACTTC. Its translation is CASSSTGATTSYEQYF.

The chain joins TRBV7-9 to TRBJ1-5; a weak D match, TRBD1 (5 bases). Germline CDR1 and CDR2: SEHNR and FQNEAQ (reference sequence). V lost 1 base to trimming and J lost 8 bases, with 9 bases between them. The CDR3 is made up of 13 amino acids. The CDR3: CASSLGGVEPQHF. The CDR3 DNA reads TGTGCCAGCAGCTTAGGGGGGGTAGAGCCCCAGCATTTT.

The chain has TRBV7-2 and TRBJ2-1, with 7 bases identical to TRBD1. Germline V CDR1 and CDR2: SGHTA, FQGNSA. The junction had 10 bases not matched to a gene; V was cut back by 5 bases and J by 6 bases. The CDR3 covers 15 residues. The CDR3 is CASSIMDRIPNEQFF. CDR3 nucleotide sequence: TGTGCCAGCAGCATAATGGACAGGATACCCAATGAGCAGTTCTTC.

The J gene is TRBJ2-7, the V gene TRBV30; D is perhaps TRBD1 (5 bases). Germline V gene lookup returns CDR1 GTSNPN and CDR2 SVGIG (reference sequence). V gave up 3 bases and J gave up 2 bases, with 8 bases separating them. This CDR3 comprises 12 residues. The CDR3 DNA follows: TGTGCCTGGAGCGAGACAGCCTACGAGCAGTACTTC. It specifies CAWSETAYEQYF. Full variable domain (rest looked up from reference TRBV30 and TRBJ2-7): SQTIHQWPATLVQPVGSPLSLECTVEGTSNPNLYWYRQAAGRGLQLLFYSVGIGQISSEVPQNLSASRPQDRQFILSSKKLLLSDSGFYLCAWSETAYEQYFGPGTRLTVT.